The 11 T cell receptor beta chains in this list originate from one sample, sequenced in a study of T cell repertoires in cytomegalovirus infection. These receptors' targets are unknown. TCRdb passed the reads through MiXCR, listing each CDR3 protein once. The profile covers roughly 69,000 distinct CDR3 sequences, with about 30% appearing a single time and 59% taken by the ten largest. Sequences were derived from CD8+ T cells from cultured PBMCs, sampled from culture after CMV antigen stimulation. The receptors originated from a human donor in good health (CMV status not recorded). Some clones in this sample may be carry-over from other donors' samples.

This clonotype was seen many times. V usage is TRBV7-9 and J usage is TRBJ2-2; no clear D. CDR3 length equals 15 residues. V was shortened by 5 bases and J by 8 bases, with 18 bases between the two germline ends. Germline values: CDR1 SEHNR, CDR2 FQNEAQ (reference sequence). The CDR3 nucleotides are TGTGCCAGCAGCGCAGAGACTTCCGGCGTGGGGGAGCTGTTTTTT. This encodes CASSAETSGVGELFF.

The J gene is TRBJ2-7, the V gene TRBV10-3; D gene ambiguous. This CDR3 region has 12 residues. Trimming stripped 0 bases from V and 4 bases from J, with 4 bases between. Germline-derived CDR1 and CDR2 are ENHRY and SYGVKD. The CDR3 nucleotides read TGTGCCATCAGTGAGTCTGGATACGAGCAGTACTTC. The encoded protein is CAISESGYEQYF.

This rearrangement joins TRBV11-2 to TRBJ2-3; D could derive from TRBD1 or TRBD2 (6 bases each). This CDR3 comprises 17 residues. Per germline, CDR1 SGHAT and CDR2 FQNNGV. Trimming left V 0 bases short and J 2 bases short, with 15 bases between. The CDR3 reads CASSLEPGAGNTDTQYF. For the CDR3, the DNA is TGTGCCAGCAGCTTAGAACCGGGGGCTGGGAACACAGATACGCAGTATTTT.

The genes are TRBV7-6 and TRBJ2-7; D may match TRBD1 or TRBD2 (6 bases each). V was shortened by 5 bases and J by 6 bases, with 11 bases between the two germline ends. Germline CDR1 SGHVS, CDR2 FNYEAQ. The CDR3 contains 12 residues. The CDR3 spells CASSPGGPEQYF. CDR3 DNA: TGTGCCAGCAGCCCCGGGGGCCCCGAGCAGTACTTC.

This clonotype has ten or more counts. The CDR3 nucleotides are TGTGCCAGCAGCGTAGGGGGCATGAACACTGAAGCTTTCTTT. This gives the protein CASSVGGMNTEAFF. The J gene is TRBJ1-1, the V gene TRBV9, with D tentatively TRBD1 (5 bases). There are 14 residues in the CDR3. V lost 0 bases, J lost 0 bases, and 6 bases lay in between. Germline CDR1 and CDR2: SGDLS and YYNGEE.

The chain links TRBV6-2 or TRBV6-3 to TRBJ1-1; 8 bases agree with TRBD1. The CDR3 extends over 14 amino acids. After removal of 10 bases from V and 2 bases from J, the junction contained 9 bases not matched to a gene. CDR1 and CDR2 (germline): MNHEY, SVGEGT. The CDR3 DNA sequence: TGTGCCACCGGGGACAGGACGCTTAACACTGAAGCTTTCTTT. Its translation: CATGDRTLNTEAFF.

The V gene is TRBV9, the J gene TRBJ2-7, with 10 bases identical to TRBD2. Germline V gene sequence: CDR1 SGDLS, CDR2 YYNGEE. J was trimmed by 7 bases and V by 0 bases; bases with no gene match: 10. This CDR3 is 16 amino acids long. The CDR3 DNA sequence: TGTGCCAGCAGCGTAGACCGAGCGGGAGGGCCGGGGGAGCAGTACTTC. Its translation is CASSVDRAGGPGEQYF.

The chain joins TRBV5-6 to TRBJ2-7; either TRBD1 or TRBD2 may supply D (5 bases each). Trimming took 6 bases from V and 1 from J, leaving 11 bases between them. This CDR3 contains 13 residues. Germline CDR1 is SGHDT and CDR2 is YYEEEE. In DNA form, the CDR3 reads TGTGCCAGCACTGGGGGTCAGTCCTACGAGCAGTACTTC. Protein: CASTGGQSYEQYF. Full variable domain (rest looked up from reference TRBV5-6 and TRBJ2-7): DAGVTQSPTHLIKTRGQQVTLRCSPKSGHDTVSWYQQALGQGPQFIFQYYEEEERQRGNFPDRFSGHQFPNYSSELNVNALLLGDSALYLCASTGGQSYEQYFGPGTRLTVT.

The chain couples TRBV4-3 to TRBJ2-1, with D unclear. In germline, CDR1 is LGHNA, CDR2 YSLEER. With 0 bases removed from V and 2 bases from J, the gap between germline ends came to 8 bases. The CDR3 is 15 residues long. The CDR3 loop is CASSQDVRTYNEQFF. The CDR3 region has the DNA TGCGCCAGCAGCCAAGATGTGAGGACCTACAATGAGCAGTTCTTC.

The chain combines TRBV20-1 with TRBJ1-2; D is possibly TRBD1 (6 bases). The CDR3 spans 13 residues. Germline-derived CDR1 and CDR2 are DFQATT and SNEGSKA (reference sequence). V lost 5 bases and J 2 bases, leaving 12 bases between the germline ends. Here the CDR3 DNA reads TGCAGTGCTGAGGGGGGTTGGAACTATGGCTACACCTTC. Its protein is CSAEGGWNYGYTF.

CDR3 protein: CSARDLHFGYTF. The CDR3 DNA sequence: TGCAGTGCTAGAGACCTACACTTTGGCTACACCTTC. The rearrangement uses TRBV20-1 and TRBJ1-2; D uncertain. Per germline, CDR1 DFQATT and CDR2 SNEGSKA (reference sequence). V shed 0 bases and J shed 7 bases, with 9 bases lying between them. This CDR3 is built from 12 residues.